Listed below are T cell receptor beta chains from one sample, sequenced in a study of response to subunit inactivated influenza vaccine. MiXCR, applied by TCRdb to the RT-PCR reads, yields one record per CDR3 protein. The sample shows about 780,000 distinct CDR3 sequences, under 20% of them seen only once. Here the sequenced sample was PBMCs from blood, taken around 5 days after vaccination. The receptors were gathered from a man between 45 and 60 years old who received an inactivated influenza vaccine. Both conserved end residues are part of each CDR3. Each record gives: V gene, D gene, clone size, J gene, CDR3 protein, CDR3 DNA. D genes are given only for firm matches. The size of a clone is reported for some rows only, either as once, few or many, or as a class for expanded clones.

TRBV20-1	TRBD1	few	TRBJ2-6	CSARDRGLYSGANVLTF	TGCAGTGCTCGGGACAGGGGGCTTTACTCTGGGGCCAACGTCCTGACTTTC
TRBV9	NA	NA	TRBJ1-5	CASSVEGGSHQPQHF	TGTGCCAGCAGCGTAGAGGGGGGTTCCCATCAGCCCCAGCATTTT
TRBV20-1	NA	few	TRBJ2-4	CSAKQTGLRAKNIQYF	TGCAGTGCAAAACAGACCGGACTAAGAGCCAAAAACATTCAGTACTTC
TRBV20-1	TRBD1	few	TRBJ1-1	CSAPRTGGIAEAFF	TGCAGTGCACCTAGGACAGGTGGAATCGCTGAAGCTTTCTTT
TRBV5-1	TRBD1	NA	TRBJ1-2	CASSWPGQGVYGYTF	TGCGCCAGCAGCTGGCCGGGACAGGGGGTTTATGGCTACACCTTC
TRBV5-1	NA	many	TRBJ2-3	CASSLASDRTDTQYF	TGCGCCAGCAGCTTGGCCAGCGACCGCACAGATACGCAGTATTTT
TRBV5-1	TRBD1	many	TRBJ2-7	CASSLGQGANEQYF	TGCGCCAGCAGCTTGGGCCAGGGGGCGAACGAGCAGTACTTC
TRBV5-1	NA	few	TRBJ2-5	CASSLDTGSQETQYF	TGCGCCAGCAGCTTGGATACAGGGAGCCAGGAGACCCAGTACTTC
TRBV11-2	NA	few	TRBJ2-2	CASSSNRGGELFF	TGTGCCAGCAGCTCTAACCGGGGCGGGGAGCTGTTTTTT
TRBV7-9	NA	few	TRBJ2-3	CASSPEGTTQYF	TGTGCCAGCAGCCCGGAGGGGACTACGCAGTATTTT
TRBV20-1	NA	NA	TRBJ1-4	CSAPDFGTPNEKLFF	TGCAGTGCTCCCGACTTCGGGACACCTAATGAAAAACTGTTTTTT
TRBV19	NA	many	TRBJ2-3	CASRPRTLTDTQYF	TGTGCCAGTAGACCCAGGACCCTCACAGATACGCAGTATTTT
TRBV6-5	NA	NA	TRBJ2-7	CASSYSIHLYSYEQYF	TGTGCCAGCAGTTACTCGATTCACCTCTACTCCTACGAGCAGTACTTC
TRBV7-2	TRBD2	NA	TRBJ2-2	CASSLGVAGAHTGELFF	TGTGCCAGCAGCTTAGGGGTAGCGGGAGCCCACACCGGGGAGCTGTTTTTT
TRBV4-3	NA	NA	TRBJ2-1	CASSQEGGANEQFF	TGCGCCAGCAGCCAAGAGGGGGGGGCTAATGAGCAGTTCTTC
TRBV4-1	NA	NA	TRBJ1-2	CASSRPADYGYTF	TGCGCCAGCAGCCGGCCAGCAGACTATGGCTACACCTTC
TRBV10-3	NA	NA	TRBJ1-2	CAISGRELDGYTF	TGTGCCATCTCTGGGAGGGAGTTGGATGGCTACACCTTC
TRBV4-3	TRBD1	few	TRBJ2-7	CASSQAYRGTYEQYF	TGCGCCAGCAGCCAAGCGTACAGGGGGACCTACGAGCAGTACTTC
TRBV6-1	TRBD2	many	TRBJ2-3	CASREAGGRDTQYF	TGTGCCAGCAGAGAAGCGGGGGGGCGAGATACGCAGTATTTT
TRBV7-2	NA	NA	TRBJ2-2	CASSLGGRPGTGELFF	TGTGCCAGCAGCTTAGGTGGGCGACCCGGGACCGGGGAGCTGTTTTTT
TRBV9	NA	NA	TRBJ2-7	CVPAVGEQYF	TGTGTCCCAGCGGTGGGTGAGCAGTACTTC
TRBV11-2	NA	NA	TRBJ2-2	CASSYWSGGELFF	TGTGCCAGCAGCTACTGGTCGGGCGGGGAGCTGTTTTTT
TRBV29-1	NA	many	TRBJ2-1	CSVAGRPSSYNEQFF	TGCAGCGTTGCGGGCAGGCCGAGCTCCTACAATGAGCAGTTCTTC
TRBV25-1	NA	few	TRBJ2-3	CASSVFPGSSTDTQYF	TGTGCCAGCAGTGTCTTCCCTGGGTCCAGCACAGATACGCAGTATTTT
TRBV11-3	TRBD2	NA	TRBJ2-5	CASSLTGLAEETQYF	TGTGCCAGCAGCTTAACCGGACTAGCGGAAGAGACCCAGTACTTC
TRBV14	NA	NA	TRBJ1-2	CASSPDLNYGYTF	TGTGCCAGCAGCCCCGACTTGAACTATGGCTACACCTTC